This T cell receptor (beta chain) was found in a study of CD8 T cells in ankylosing spondylitis. Study-level findings and limits: Made up of eight highly homologous variants, a TCR beta motif appeared characteristic of ankylosing spondylitis blood. The disease-linked clones had a CD8+ phenotype and low blood frequencies. Reportedly, significant enrichment of disease-linked clones occurred in matched ankylosing spondylitis synovial fluid.

TCRdb called the 5' RACE reads again in MiXCR, with one record for every CDR3 protein. The sample yields under 850,000 distinct CDR3 sequences, roughly 19% seen once. This clonotype appeared many times. Antigen unknown. This CDR3 is built from 16 residues. Trimming stripped 3 bases from V and 2 bases from J, with 15 bases between. What was sequenced was blood, either unsorted or a sorted T cell fraction (not recorded which). This receptor was taken from a male donor with ankylosing spondylitis. The V call is TRBV12-3 or TRBV12-4, the J call TRBJ2-3, with D perhaps matching TRBD2 (6 bases). The CDR3: CASSFGGKGYTDTQYF. For the CDR3, the DNA is TGTGCCAGCAGTTTCGGGGGAAAGGGGTACACAGATACGCAGTATTTT.